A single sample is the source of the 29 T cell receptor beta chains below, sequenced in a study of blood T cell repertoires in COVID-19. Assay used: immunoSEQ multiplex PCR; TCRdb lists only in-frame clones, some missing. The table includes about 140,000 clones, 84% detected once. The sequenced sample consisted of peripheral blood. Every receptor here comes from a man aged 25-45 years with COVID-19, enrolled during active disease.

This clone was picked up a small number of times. CDR3: CASSPQGPEAPFF. CDR3 DNA: TGTGCCAGCTCACCTCAGGGGCCAGAGGCACCGTTCTTC. This sequence joins TRBV18 and TRBJ2-1; a possible D gene is TRBD1 (6 bases). Germline CDR1 reads KGHSH; CDR2 reads LQKENI. The CDR3 totals 13 residues. Trimming pared 3 bases from V and 15 bases from J, leaving 18 bases between.

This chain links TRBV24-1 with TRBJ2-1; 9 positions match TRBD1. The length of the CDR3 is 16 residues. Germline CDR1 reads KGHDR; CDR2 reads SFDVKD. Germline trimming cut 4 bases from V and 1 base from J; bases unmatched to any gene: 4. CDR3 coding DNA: TGTGCCACCAGTGAACCTGGGACAGGGTCCTACAATGAGCAGTTCTTC. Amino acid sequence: CATSEPGTGSYNEQFF.

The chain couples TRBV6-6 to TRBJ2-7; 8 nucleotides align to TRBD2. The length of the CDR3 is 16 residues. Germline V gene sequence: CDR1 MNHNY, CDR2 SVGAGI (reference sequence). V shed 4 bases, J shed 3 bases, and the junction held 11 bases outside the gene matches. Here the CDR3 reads CASSSTTSGRGYEQYF. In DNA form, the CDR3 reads TGTGCCAGCAGTTCCACTACAAGCGGGAGAGGCTACGAGCAGTACTTC.

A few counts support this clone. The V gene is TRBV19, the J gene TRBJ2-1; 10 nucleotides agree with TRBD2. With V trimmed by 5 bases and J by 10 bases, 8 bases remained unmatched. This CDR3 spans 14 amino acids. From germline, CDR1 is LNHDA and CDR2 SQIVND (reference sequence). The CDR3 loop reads CASSYTSGMGEQFF. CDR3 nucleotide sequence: TGTGCCAGTAGTTACACTAGCGGGATGGGCGAGCAGTTCTTC.

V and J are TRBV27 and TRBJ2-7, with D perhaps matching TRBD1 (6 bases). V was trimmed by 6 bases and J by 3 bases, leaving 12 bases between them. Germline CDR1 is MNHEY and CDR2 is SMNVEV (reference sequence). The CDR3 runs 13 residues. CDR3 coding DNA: TGTGCCAGCAGCCGGACAGCTCACTACGAGCAGTACTTC. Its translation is CASSRTAHYEQYF.

CDR3 loop: CASSPGGLADVNTGELFF. The CDR3 DNA reads as TGTGCCAGCTCACCAGGGGGACTAGCGGACGTTAACACCGGGGAGCTGTTTTTT. The rearrangement links TRBV18 to TRBJ2-2; 11 bases fit TRBD2. In germline, CDR1 is KGHSH, CDR2 LQKENI. The CDR3 loop spans 18 amino acids. The V and J ends lost 2 bases and 2 bases, in that order; junction bases with no gene match: 7.

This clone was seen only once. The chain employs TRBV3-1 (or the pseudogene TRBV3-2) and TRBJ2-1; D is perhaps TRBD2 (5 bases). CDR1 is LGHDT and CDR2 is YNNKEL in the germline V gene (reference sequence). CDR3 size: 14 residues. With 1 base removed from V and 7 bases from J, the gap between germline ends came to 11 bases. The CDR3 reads CASSQVDRGNEQFF. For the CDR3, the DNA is TGTGCCAGCAGCCAAGTGGATAGAGGGAATGAGCAGTTCTTC.

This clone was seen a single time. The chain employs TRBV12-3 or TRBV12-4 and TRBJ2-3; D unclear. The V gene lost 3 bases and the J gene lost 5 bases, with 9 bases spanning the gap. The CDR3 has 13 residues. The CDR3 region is CASSFSPGDTQYF. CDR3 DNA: TGTGCCAGCAGTTTTAGCCCGGGAGATACGCAGTATTTT.

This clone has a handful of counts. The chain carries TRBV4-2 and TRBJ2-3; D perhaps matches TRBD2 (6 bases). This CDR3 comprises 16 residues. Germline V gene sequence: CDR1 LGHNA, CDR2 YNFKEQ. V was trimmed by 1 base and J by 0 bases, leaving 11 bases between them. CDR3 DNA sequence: TGTGCCAGCAGCCAAGTGGCGGGATTAAGCACAGATACGCAGTATTTT. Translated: CASSQVAGLSTDTQYF.

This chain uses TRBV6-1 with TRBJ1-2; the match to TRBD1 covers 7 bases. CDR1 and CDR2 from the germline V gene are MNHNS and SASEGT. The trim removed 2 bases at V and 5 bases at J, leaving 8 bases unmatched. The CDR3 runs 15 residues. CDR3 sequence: CASSEFSGQYYGYTF. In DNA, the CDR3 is TGTGCCAGCAGTGAATTTTCGGGACAGTATTATGGCTACACCTTC.

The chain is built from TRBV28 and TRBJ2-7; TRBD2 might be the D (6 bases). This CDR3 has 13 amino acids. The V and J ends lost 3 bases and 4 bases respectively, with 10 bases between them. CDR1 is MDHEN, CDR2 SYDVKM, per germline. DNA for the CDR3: TGTGCCAGCAGTTTGGAGGGCATTTACGAGCAGTACTTC. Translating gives CASSLEGIYEQYF.

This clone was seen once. In DNA form, the CDR3 reads TGCGCCAGCAGCCAAGACCCAGGGGGCTTCTACGAGCAGTACTTC. Its protein product is CASSQDPGGFYEQYF. The chain joins TRBV4-1 to TRBJ2-7, with TRBD1 matching 8 bases. The germline gives CDR1 MGHRA, CDR2 YSYEKL. The length of the CDR3 is 15 residues. The trim removed 0 bases at V and 3 bases at J, leaving 4 bases unmatched.

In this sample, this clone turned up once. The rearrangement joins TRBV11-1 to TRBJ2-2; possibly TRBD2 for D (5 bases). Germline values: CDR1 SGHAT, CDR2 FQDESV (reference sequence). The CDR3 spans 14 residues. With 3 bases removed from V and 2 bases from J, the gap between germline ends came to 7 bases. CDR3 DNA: TGTGCCAGCAGCTTGAGACTAAACACCGGGGAGCTGTTTTTT. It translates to CASSLRLNTGELFF.

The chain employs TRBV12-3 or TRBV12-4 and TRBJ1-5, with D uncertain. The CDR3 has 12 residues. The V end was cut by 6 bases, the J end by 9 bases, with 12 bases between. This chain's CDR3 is CASRDRGGPQHF. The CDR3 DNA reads TGTGCCAGCAGGGACCGCGGAGGGCCCCAGCATTTT.

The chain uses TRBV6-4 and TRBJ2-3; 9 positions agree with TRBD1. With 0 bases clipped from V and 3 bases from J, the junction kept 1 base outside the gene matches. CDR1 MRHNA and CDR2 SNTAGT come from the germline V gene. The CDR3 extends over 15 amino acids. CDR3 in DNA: TGTGCCAGCAGTGACTCACAGGGGGCGACAGATACGCAGTATTTT. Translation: CASSDSQGATDTQYF.

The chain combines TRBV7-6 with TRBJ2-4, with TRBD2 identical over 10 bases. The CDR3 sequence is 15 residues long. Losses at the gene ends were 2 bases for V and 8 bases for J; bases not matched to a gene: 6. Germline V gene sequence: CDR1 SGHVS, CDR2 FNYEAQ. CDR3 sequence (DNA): TGTGCCAGCAGCTTATCTCCTAGCGGGAGTGACATTCAGTACTTC. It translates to CASSLSPSGSDIQYF.

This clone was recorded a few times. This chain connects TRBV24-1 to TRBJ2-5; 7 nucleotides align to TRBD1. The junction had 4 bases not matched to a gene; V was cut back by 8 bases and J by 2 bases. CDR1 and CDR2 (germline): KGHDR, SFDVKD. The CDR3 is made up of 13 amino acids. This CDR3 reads CATKSTGQETQYF. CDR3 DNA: TGTGCCACCAAATCGACAGGGCAAGAGACCCAGTACTTC.

The CDR3 protein is CASRPLTSTDTQYF. For the CDR3, the DNA is TGCGCCAGCAGACCCCTTACTAGCACAGATACGCAGTATTTT. The chain links TRBV5-1 to TRBJ2-3; D is unclear. CDR3 length equals 14 residues. V lost 5 bases to trimming and J lost 0 bases, with 10 bases between them. Germline V gene lookup returns CDR1 SGHRS and CDR2 YFSETQ.

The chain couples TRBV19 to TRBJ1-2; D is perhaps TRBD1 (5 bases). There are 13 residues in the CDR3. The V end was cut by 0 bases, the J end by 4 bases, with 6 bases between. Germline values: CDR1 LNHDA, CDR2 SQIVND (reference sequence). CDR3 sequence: CASSIDTGYGYTF. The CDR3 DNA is TGTGCCAGTAGTATAGATACAGGCTATGGCTACACCTTC.

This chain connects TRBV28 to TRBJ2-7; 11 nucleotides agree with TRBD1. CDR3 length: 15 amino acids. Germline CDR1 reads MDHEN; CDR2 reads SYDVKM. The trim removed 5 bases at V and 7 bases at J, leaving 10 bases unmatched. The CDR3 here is CASSLQGTGGREQYF. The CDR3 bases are TGTGCCAGCAGTCTCCAGGGGACAGGGGGTCGGGAGCAGTACTTC.

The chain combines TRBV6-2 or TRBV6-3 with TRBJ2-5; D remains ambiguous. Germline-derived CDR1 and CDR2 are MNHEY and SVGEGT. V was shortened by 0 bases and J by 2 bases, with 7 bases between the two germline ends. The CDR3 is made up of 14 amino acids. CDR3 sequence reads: CASSYSFGQETQYF. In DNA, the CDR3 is TGTGCCAGCAGTTACTCGTTCGGTCAAGAGACCCAGTACTTC.

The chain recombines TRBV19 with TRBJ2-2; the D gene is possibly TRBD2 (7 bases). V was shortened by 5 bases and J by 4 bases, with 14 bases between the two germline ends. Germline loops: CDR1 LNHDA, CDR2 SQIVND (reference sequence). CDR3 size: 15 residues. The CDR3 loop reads CASSWRGRGTGELFF. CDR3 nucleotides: TGTGCCAGTAGTTGGCGGGGGCGCGGCACCGGGGAGCTGTTTTTT.

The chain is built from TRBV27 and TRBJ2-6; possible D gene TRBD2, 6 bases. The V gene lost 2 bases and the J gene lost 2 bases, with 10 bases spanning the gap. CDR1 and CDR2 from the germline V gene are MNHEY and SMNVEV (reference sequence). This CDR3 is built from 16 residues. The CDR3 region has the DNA TGTGCCAGCAGTTTACGCGGGACCGCTGGGGCCAACGTCCTGACTTTC. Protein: CASSLRGTAGANVLTF.

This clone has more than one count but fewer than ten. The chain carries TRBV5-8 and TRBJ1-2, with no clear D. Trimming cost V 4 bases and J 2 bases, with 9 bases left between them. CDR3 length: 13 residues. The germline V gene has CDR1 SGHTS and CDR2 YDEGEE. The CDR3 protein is CASSRTANYGYTF. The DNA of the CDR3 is TGTGCCAGCAGCCGGACTGCGAACTATGGCTACACCTTC.

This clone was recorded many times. CDR3 protein: CASRPGRGSLNTEAFF. CDR3 bases: TGTGCCAGCCGACCTGGGCGGGGCAGCTTGAACACTGAAGCTTTCTTT. The chain uses TRBV27 and TRBJ1-1; tentative D call: TRBD1 (5 bases). Germline loops: CDR1 MNHEY, CDR2 SMNVEV (reference sequence). The CDR3 extends over 16 amino acids. V lost 8 bases, J lost 0 bases, and 19 bases lay in between.

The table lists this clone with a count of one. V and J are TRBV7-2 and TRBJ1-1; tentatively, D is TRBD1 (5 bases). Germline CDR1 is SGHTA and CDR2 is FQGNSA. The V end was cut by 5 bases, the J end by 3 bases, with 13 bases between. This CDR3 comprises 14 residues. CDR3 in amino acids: CASSPAGGDTEAFF. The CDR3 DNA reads TGTGCCAGCAGCCCTGCCGGGGGGGACACTGAAGCTTTCTTT.

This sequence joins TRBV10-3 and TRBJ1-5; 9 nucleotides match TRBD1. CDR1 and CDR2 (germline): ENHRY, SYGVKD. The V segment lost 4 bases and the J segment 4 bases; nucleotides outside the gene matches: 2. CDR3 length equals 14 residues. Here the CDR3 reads CAISGQGVNQPQHF. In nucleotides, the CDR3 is TGTGCCATCAGTGGACAGGGGGTTAATCAGCCCCAGCATTTT.

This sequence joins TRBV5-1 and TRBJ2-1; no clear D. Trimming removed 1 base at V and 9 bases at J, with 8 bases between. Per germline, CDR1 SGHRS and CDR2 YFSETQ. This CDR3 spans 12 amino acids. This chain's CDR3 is CASSLFPSEQFF. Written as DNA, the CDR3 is TGCGCCAGCAGCTTGTTCCCCAGTGAGCAGTTCTTC.

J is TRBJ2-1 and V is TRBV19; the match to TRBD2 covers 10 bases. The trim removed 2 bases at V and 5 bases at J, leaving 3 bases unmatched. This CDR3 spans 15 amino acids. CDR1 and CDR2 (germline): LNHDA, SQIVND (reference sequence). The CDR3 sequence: CASSIPAGGNNEQFF. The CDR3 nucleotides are TGTGCCAGTAGTATACCAGCGGGAGGGAACAATGAGCAGTTCTTC.